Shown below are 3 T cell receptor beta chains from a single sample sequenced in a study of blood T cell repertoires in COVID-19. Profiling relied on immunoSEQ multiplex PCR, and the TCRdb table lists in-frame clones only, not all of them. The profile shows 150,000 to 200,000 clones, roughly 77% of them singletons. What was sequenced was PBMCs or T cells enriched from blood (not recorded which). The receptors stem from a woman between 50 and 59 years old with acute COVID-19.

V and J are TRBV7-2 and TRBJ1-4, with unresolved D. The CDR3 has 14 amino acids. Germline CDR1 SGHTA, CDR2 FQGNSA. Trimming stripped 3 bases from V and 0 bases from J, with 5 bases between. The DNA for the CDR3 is TGTGCCAGCAGCTTTAGCTCAACTAATGAAAAACTGTTTTTT. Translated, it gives CASSFSSTNEKLFF.

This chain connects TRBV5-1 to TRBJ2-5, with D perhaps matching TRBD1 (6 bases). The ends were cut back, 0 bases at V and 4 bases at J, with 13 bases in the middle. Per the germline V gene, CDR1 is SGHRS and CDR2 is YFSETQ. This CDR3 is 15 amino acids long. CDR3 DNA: TGCGCCAGCAGCTTGGTCGGGCAGGGGAGAGAGACCCAGTACTTC. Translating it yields CASSLVGQGRETQYF.

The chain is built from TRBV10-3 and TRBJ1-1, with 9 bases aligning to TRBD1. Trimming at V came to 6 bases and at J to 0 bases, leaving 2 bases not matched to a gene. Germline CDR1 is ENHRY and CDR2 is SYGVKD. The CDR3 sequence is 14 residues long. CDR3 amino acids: CAIRGQGLNTEAFF. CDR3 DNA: TGTGCCATCAGGGGACAGGGATTGAACACTGAAGCTTTCTTT.